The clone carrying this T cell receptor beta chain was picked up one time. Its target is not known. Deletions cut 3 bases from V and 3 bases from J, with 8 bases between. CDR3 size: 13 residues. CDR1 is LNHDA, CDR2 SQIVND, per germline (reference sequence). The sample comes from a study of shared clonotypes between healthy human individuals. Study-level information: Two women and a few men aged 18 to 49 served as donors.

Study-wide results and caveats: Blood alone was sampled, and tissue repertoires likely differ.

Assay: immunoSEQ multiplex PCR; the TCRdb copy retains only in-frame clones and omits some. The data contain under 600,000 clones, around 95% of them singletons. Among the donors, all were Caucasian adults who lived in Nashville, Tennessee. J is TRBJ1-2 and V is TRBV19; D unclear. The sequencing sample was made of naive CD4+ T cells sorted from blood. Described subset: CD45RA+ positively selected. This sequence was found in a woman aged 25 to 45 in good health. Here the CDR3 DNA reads TGTGCCAGTAGTATTTGGCCGGACTATGGCTACACCTTC. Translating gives CASSIWPDYGYTF.